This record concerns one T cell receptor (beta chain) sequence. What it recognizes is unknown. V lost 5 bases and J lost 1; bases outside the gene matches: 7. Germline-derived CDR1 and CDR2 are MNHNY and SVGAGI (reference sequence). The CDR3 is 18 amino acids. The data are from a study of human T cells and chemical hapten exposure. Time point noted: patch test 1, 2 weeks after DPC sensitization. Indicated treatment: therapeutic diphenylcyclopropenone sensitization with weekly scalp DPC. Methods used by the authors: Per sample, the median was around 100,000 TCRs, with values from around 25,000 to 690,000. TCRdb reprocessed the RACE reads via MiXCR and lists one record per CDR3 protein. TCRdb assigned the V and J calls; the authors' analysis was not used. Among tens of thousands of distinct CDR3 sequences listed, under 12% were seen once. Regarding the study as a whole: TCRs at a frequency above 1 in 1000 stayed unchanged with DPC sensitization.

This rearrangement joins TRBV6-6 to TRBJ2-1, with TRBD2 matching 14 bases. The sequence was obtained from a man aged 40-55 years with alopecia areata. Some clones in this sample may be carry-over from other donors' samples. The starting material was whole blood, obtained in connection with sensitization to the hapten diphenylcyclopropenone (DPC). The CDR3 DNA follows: TGTGCCAGCAGTCCAGGACTAGCGGGAGGACATTCCTACAATGAGCAGTTCTTC. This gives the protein CASSPGLAGGHSYNEQFF.